The 15 T cell receptor beta chains below all came from one sample that was sequenced in a study of identical twins. In TCRdb, the 5' RACE reads were re-called with MiXCR into one record per CDR3 protein. This table holds roughly 710,000 distinct CDR3 sequences, 5.5% to 6.5% found once. The source material was naive T cells sorted from blood. The receptors were gathered from a young man in good health.

This clonotype showed up many times. This chain uses TRBV7-2 with TRBJ2-1, with 9 positions matching TRBD2. This CDR3 contains 16 residues. CDR1 and CDR2 (germline): SGHTA, FQGNSA. V dropped 8 bases and J dropped 0; count of bases not matched to a gene: 8. The CDR3 DNA sequence: TGTGCCAGCGGTGCCGTTAGCGGGAGCTCCTACAATGAGCAGTTCTTC. It specifies CASGAVSGSSYNEQFF.

The V call is TRBV6-2 or TRBV6-3, the J call TRBJ2-3, with a possible D match to TRBD2 (6 bases). Germline CDR1 is MNHEY and CDR2 is SVGEGT. The V end was cut by 5 bases, the J end by 7 bases, with 16 bases between. The CDR3 consists of 14 residues. CDR3 sequence (DNA): TGTGCCAGCAGTCCACAAAGGGACTGGAATACGCAGTATTTT. This translates into CASSPQRDWNTQYF.

This clonotype has at least ten counts. The V call is TRBV12-3 or TRBV12-4, the J call TRBJ1-1; maybe TRBD1 (5 bases). CDR3 size: 12 residues. Trimming left V 2 bases short and J 5 bases short, with 6 bases between. CDR3 in DNA: TGTGCCAGCAGTTTAAAGGGGACTGAAGCTTTCTTT. Its protein is CASSLKGTEAFF.

The V and J genes are TRBV20-1 and TRBJ2-1; TRBD2 matches at 10 bases. The CDR3 consists of 18 residues. CDR1 and CDR2 from the germline V gene are DFQATT and SNEGSKA (reference sequence). Trimming cost V 1 base and J 1 base; bases outside gene matches: 10. CDR3 sequence (DNA): TGCAGTGCTAGAGTGCGCCTAGCGGGAGACGGGTCCTACAATGAGCAGTTCTTC. Amino acids: CSARVRLAGDGSYNEQFF.

This clonotype was recorded at least ten times. The V call is TRBV20-1, the J call TRBJ2-5; D is unclear. The CDR3 runs to 13 residues. Trimming pared 3 bases from V and 2 bases from J, leaving 10 bases between. CDR1 DFQATT and CDR2 SNEGSKA come from the germline V gene (reference sequence). CDR3 region: CSASDITQETQYF. The DNA for the CDR3 is TGCAGTGCTAGTGACATAACTCAAGAGACCCAGTACTTC.

The chain employs TRBV4-1 and TRBJ2-1; possibly TRBD1 or TRBD2 for D (6 bases each). This CDR3 is 16 amino acids long. From germline, CDR1 is MGHRA and CDR2 YSYEKL. The V end was cut by 0 bases, the J end by 6 bases, with 15 bases between. CDR3 sequence reads: CASSQEGQGRSNEQFF. CDR3 coding DNA: TGCGCCAGCAGCCAAGAAGGGCAGGGGAGGAGCAATGAGCAGTTCTTC.

In this sample, this clonotype turned up a few times. The rearrangement uses TRBV10-3 and TRBJ2-1, with 10 bases fitting TRBD2. With V trimmed by 7 bases and J by 4 bases, 7 bases remained unmatched. The CDR3 loop spans 15 amino acids. The germline V gene has CDR1 ENHRY and CDR2 SYGVKD. The CDR3 sequence is CAINMASGGYNEQFF. The CDR3 DNA reads TGTGCCATCAATATGGCTAGCGGGGGTTACAATGAGCAGTTCTTC.

This clonotype was found many times. V is TRBV10-3 and J is TRBJ2-7; no definite D call. V was cut by 0 bases and J by 3 bases, with 6 bases left in between. This CDR3 comprises 13 residues. CDR1 is ENHRY, CDR2 SYGVKD, per germline. The CDR3 protein is CAISESPLYEQYV. The DNA of the CDR3 is TGTGCCATCAGTGAGTCACCTCTCTACGAGCAGTACGTC.

Regarding this clonotype: A read error may be the cause here, since a much bigger clone is one base away. The chain is built from TRBV6-1 and TRBJ2-5, with 9 bases lining up with TRBD1. The CDR3 covers 13 residues. CDR1 is MNHNS, CDR2 SASEGT, per germline. The CDR3 bases are TGTGCCAGCAGCCCACAGGGGGCAGAGACCCAGGACTTC. This translates into CASSPQGAETQDF.

Ten or more counts support this clonotype. The chain joins TRBV9 to TRBJ2-3, with D possibly being TRBD1 (6 bases). This CDR3 has 14 amino acids. V was shortened by 3 bases and J by 2 bases, with 10 bases between the two germline ends. Germline CDR1 reads SGDLS; CDR2 reads YYNGEE. The CDR3 protein is CASSDGQLTDTQYF. In DNA form, the CDR3 reads TGTGCCAGCAGCGATGGACAGCTCACAGATACGCAGTATTTT.

This clonotype has ten or more counts. The chain combines TRBV29-1 with TRBJ2-1, with TRBD2 identical over 16 bases. Germline-derived CDR1 and CDR2 are SQVTM and ANQGSEA. The V gene end was trimmed by 6 bases and the J gene end by 9 bases; junction bases not matched to a gene: 5. The CDR3 covers 14 residues. CDR3 in amino acids: CSVTGTSGRGEQFF. The CDR3 nucleotides read TGCAGCGTCACCGGGACTAGCGGGAGGGGTGAGCAGTTCTTC.

This clonotype was seen ten or more times. The V gene is TRBV3-1, the J gene TRBJ2-1, with a weak D call TRBD2 (6 bases). CDR3 length: 13 residues. V was shortened by 0 bases and J by 7 bases, with 7 bases between the two germline ends. CDR1 is LGHDT, CDR2 YNNKEL, per germline (reference sequence). CDR3: CASSQEAGNEQFF. The DNA for the CDR3 is TGTGCCAGCAGCCAAGAGGCGGGGAATGAGCAGTTCTTC.

This clonotype was recorded many times. This chain joins TRBV27 and TRBJ2-5; TRBD1 might be the D (6 bases). The CDR3 consists of 13 residues. Trimming left V 8 bases short and J 2 bases short, with 12 bases between. CDR1 is MNHEY and CDR2 is SMNVEV in the germline V gene (reference sequence). The CDR3 region has the DNA TGTGCCAGCCGGAGGACAGAACAAGAGACCCAGTACTTC. It translates to CASRRTEQETQYF.

The rearrangement uses TRBV27 and TRBJ2-1, with 8 bases matching TRBD2. The ends lost 0 bases at V and 3 bases at J; junction bases unmatched: 7. CDR1 and CDR2 from the germline V gene are MNHEY and SMNVEV (reference sequence). This CDR3 comprises 17 residues. The CDR3 loop is CASSLSGSGNRYNEQFF. CDR3 nucleotides: TGTGCCAGCAGTTTATCGGGTAGCGGGAACCGCTACAATGAGCAGTTCTTC.

This clonotype was recorded a few times. The chain employs TRBV6-1 and TRBJ1-1; no clear D. The CDR3 consists of 13 residues. Between the trimmed V and J ends, which lost 6 bases and 1 base, there was a span of 9 bases. Germline V gives CDR1 MNHNS, CDR2 SASEGT. The CDR3 nucleotides are TGTGCCAGCAGACCCGAGGGGAACACTGAAGCTTTCTTT. Encoded protein: CASRPEGNTEAFF.